Below are 23 T cell receptor beta chains sequenced from a single sample in a study of early T cells in non-severe SARS-CoV-2 infection. TCRdb redid the calling of the 5' RACE reads with MiXCR, one entry per CDR3 protein. The profile shows some 25,000 distinct CDR3 sequences, more than 4.5% of them singletons. Sequenced material: whole blood. All receptors come from an adult who was a healthcare worker with PCR-confirmed SARS-CoV-2 infection or an uninfected control (not recorded which).

This clonotype was recorded many times. The chain employs TRBV10-3 and TRBJ2-7; a weak D match, TRBD2 (5 bases). V dropped 0 bases and J dropped 7 bases, with 13 bases sitting between them. This CDR3 comprises 14 residues. From germline, CDR1 is ENHRY and CDR2 SYGVKD. CDR3 sequence: CAISESWGPGEQYF. CDR3 coding DNA: TGTGCCATCAGTGAGTCCTGGGGTCCGGGAGAGCAGTACTTC.

This clonotype was recorded at least ten times. The chain recombines TRBV5-1 with TRBJ2-7, with D possibly matching TRBD1 (6 bases). V lost 5 bases, J lost 5 bases, and 17 bases lay in between. The V gene's germline CDR1 is SGHRS and CDR2 YFSETQ. The CDR3 loop spans 14 amino acids. CDR3 protein: CASRAGPQGNEQYF. The CDR3 bases are TGCGCCAGCAGGGCTGGTCCACAGGGAAACGAGCAGTACTTC.

The chain combines TRBV27 with TRBJ2-7, with 9 bases lining up with TRBD2. CDR1 and CDR2 (germline): MNHEY, SMNVEV (reference sequence). Trimming cost V 3 bases and J 6 bases; bases outside gene matches: 9. This CDR3 has 15 amino acids. For the CDR3, the DNA is TGTGCCAGCAGTTTTGAGGCTAGCGGGGTTGCCGAGCAGTACTTC. This translates into CASSFEASGVAEQYF.

There are many counts of this clonotype. This rearrangement joins TRBV28 to TRBJ2-1, with 14 bases fitting TRBD2. This CDR3 region has 19 residues. Germline values: CDR1 MDHEN, CDR2 SYDVKM. V lost 5 bases, J lost 2 bases, and 11 bases stayed unmatched. For the CDR3, the DNA is TGTGCCAGCAGTACAACCCAGGGACTAGCGGGAGTCCCCTACAATGAGCAGTTCTTC. Protein sequence: CASSTTQGLAGVPYNEQFF.

This clonotype appeared many times. The chain couples TRBV7-9 to TRBJ1-4; D is ambiguous. This CDR3 contains 15 residues. Germline assignment: CDR1 SEHNR and CDR2 FQNEAQ (reference sequence). Trimming cost V 3 bases and J 4 bases, with 12 bases left between them. The CDR3 DNA reads as TGTGCCAGCAGCTTCGCAGGAGACCTTAATGAAAAACTGTTTTTT. The encoded protein is CASSFAGDLNEKLFF.

V gene TRBV10-1 combines with J gene TRBJ2-3, with TRBD1 identical over 7 bases. V gave up 2 bases and J gave up 4 bases; unmatched junction bases: 12. The CDR3 runs 17 residues. Germline assignment: CDR1 WNHNN and CDR2 SYGVQD (reference sequence). The CDR3 sequence: CASSEGKEDRFSDTQYF. CDR3 nucleotide sequence: TGCGCCAGCAGTGAGGGCAAAGAGGACAGGTTTTCAGATACGCAGTATTTT.

This clonotype occurred a few times. The CDR3, as DNA: TGTGCCATCAGTGGCGGCACTGAAGCTTTCTTT. Its translation: CAISGGTEAFF. The chain uses TRBV10-3 and TRBJ1-1; D remains unclear. The V end was cut by 4 bases, the J end by 4 bases, with 4 bases between. The CDR3 totals 11 residues. The germline CDR1 and CDR2 sequences are ENHRY and SYGVKD.

CDR3 sequence: CASSLTTAFWEKLFF. The CDR3 DNA is TGTGCCAGCAGCTTGACGACAGCTTTTTGGGAAAAACTGTTTTTT. The chain uses TRBV7-2 and TRBJ1-4, with D tentatively TRBD1 (5 bases). CDR1 is SGHTA and CDR2 is FQGNSA in the germline V gene. CDR3 size: 15 residues. The V end lost 3 bases, the J end lost 8 bases, and 16 bases lay between the germline ends.

This clonotype showed up just a few times. The chain uses TRBV5-1 and TRBJ1-1; D remains unclear. Trimming shortened V by 4 bases and J by 11 bases, and 18 bases separated the two germline ends. The CDR3 is 13 amino acids. Germline CDR1 SGHRS, CDR2 YFSETQ. The CDR3 sequence: CASSHSKTVEAFF. The DNA of the CDR3 is TGCGCCAGCAGCCATAGCAAGACGGTTGAGGCTTTCTTT.

This clonotype was detected many times. V and J are TRBV7-2 and TRBJ1-4, with D possibly being TRBD1 (6 bases). V lost 5 bases, J lost 7 bases, and 17 bases lay in between. Germline CDR1 reads SGHTA; CDR2 reads FQGNSA. This CDR3 has 15 residues. CDR3 DNA: TGTGCCAGCAGCCATGCCCGGGACATAGGTGAAAAACTGTTTTTT. This sequence encodes CASSHARDIGEKLFF.

The chain recombines TRBV12-3 or TRBV12-4 with TRBJ2-1; D gene ambiguous. The CDR3 consists of 14 residues. Trimming stripped 3 bases from V and 5 bases from J, with 11 bases between. CDR3 protein: CASSFTAVDNEQFF. DNA for the CDR3: TGTGCCAGCAGTTTCACGGCGGTAGACAATGAGCAGTTCTTC.

This clonotype was detected ten times or more. J is TRBJ1-4 and V is TRBV20-1; D remains unclear. The CDR3 length is 11 residues. Germline CDR1 is DFQATT and CDR2 is SNEGSKA (reference sequence). V shed 3 bases and J shed 8 bases, with 7 bases lying between them. The CDR3 sequence is CSASNVEKLFF. The CDR3 region has the DNA TGCAGTGCTAGTAACGTCGAAAAACTGTTTTTT.

This clonotype was picked up many times. This chain uses TRBV27 with TRBJ2-1; 8 bases line up with TRBD1. The trim removed 4 bases at V and 8 bases at J, leaving 13 bases unmatched. The CDR3 loop spans 16 amino acids. The germline gives CDR1 MNHEY, CDR2 SMNVEV (reference sequence). CDR3 sequence: CASSSYRAQGVHEQFF. The CDR3 DNA is TGTGCCAGCAGTTCCTACCGCGCACAGGGGGTGCATGAGCAGTTCTTC.

This clonotype is a singleton in its sample. The chain links TRBV9 to TRBJ2-1; D gene unclear. The CDR3 length is 13 residues. Per germline, CDR1 SGDLS and CDR2 YYNGEE. The V gene lost 4 bases and the J gene lost 7 bases, with 12 bases spanning the gap. CDR3 loop: CASSPRVGNEQFF. DNA of the CDR3: TGTGCCAGCAGCCCGAGAGTAGGGAATGAGCAGTTCTTC.

There are many counts of this clonotype. The rearrangement joins TRBV12-3 or TRBV12-4 to TRBJ2-1; possible D gene TRBD2, 5 bases. Trimming stripped 4 bases from V and 16 bases from J, with 14 bases between. The CDR3 is 11 residues long. The chain's CDR3 is CASSYVGAAFF. CDR3 bases: TGTGCCAGCAGTTATGTGGGAGCCGCCTTCTTC.

This clonotype was recorded many times. This chain links TRBV5-1 with TRBJ2-1; D is ambiguous. The ends were cut back, 0 bases at V and 6 bases at J, with 7 bases in the middle. Germline CDR1 SGHRS, CDR2 YFSETQ. CDR3 length: 13 amino acids. The CDR3, as DNA: TGCGCCAGCAGCTTGGCGGCTCCCAATGAGCAGTTCTTC. It specifies CASSLAAPNEQFF.

A note on this clonotype: In this CDR3 the conserved last residue, phenylalanine or tryptophan, is missing, so a read error is likely. This chain links TRBV12-3 or TRBV12-4 with TRBJ2-7; a possible D gene is TRBD1 (5 bases). V lost 0 bases and J lost 7, with 13 bases in between. This CDR3 comprises 14 residues. CDR3 in DNA: TGTGCCAGCAGTTTAGCCCGACAGTCCGTAGAGCAGTACTTA. Amino acids: CASSLARQSVEQYL.

The V call is TRBV5-4, the J call TRBJ2-1; D gene unclear. The CDR3 length is 16 residues. CDR1 and CDR2 from the germline V gene are SGHNT and YYREEE (reference sequence). Trimming took off 0 bases at V and 0 bases at J, with 10 bases between the two ends. The CDR3 DNA reads as TGTGCCAGCAGCTTGGCAACAGCCGGCTCCTACAATGAGCAGTTCTTC. As protein: CASSLATAGSYNEQFF.

There are a few counts of this clonotype. The V and J genes are TRBV7-9 and TRBJ1-6, with no clear D. The V gene's germline CDR1 is SEHNR and CDR2 FQNEAQ (reference sequence). The CDR3 loop spans 19 amino acids. V was trimmed by 1 base and J by 8 bases, leaving 24 bases between them. CDR3 sequence (DNA): TGTGCCAGCAGCTTAGTTGTGGACGGCCCAGGCTTTTCGGATTCACCCCTCCACTTT. This encodes CASSLVVDGPGFSDSPLHF.

This clonotype was counted ten times or more. The CDR3 spells CASSLGRGSYEQYF. For the CDR3, the DNA is TGTGCCAGCAGCTTGGGCAGGGGCTCCTACGAGCAGTACTTC. V and J are TRBV7-7 and TRBJ2-7; D possibly corresponds to TRBD1 (6 bases). The CDR3 length is 14 residues. The V gene lost 3 bases and the J gene lost 0 bases, with 9 bases spanning the gap. Germline V lookup: CDR1 SSHAT, CDR2 FNYEAQ (reference sequence).

This clonotype occurred many times. The CDR3 sequence is CSASPDRYNEQFF. CDR3 coding DNA: TGCAGCGCCTCTCCGGACAGATACAATGAGCAGTTCTTC. The J gene is TRBJ2-1, the V gene TRBV29-1; D is possibly TRBD1 (6 bases). This CDR3 contains 13 residues. CDR1 is SQVTM and CDR2 is ANQGSEA in the germline V gene. V lost 7 bases to trimming and J lost 4 bases, with 14 bases between them.

This clonotype was observed at least ten times. The genes are TRBV7-2 and TRBJ1-1, with D unresolved. The germline V gene encodes CDR1 SGHTA and CDR2 FQGNSA. The CDR3 totals 17 residues. V lost 4 bases and J lost 2, with 20 bases in between. The CDR3 bases are TGTGCCAGCAGCTATAGTCAACCGGGAAGTCCAAACACTGAAGCTTTCTTT. This sequence encodes CASSYSQPGSPNTEAFF.

This clonotype was seen at least ten times. The chain joins TRBV7-2 to TRBJ1-6, with D possibly matching TRBD1 (6 bases). This CDR3 has 14 residues. Per germline, CDR1 SGHTA and CDR2 FQGNSA. Trimming removed 0 bases at V and 7 bases at J, with 7 bases between. The CDR3 reads CASSLAQGNSPLHF. The CDR3 region has the DNA TGTGCCAGCAGCTTAGCACAGGGAAATTCACCCCTCCACTTT.